The 21 T cell receptor beta chains listed next were all sequenced from one sample in a study of blood T cell repertoires in COVID-19. Libraries were prepared by immunoSEQ multiplex PCR; TCRdb keeps only in-frame clonotypes and omits some of them. Among about 82,000 clones listed, approximately 80% were seen once. The specimen sequenced was peripheral blood. Receptors originate from a woman in her thirties or forties with active or convalescent COVID-19.

The V and J genes are TRBV11-1 and TRBJ2-5, with D maybe TRBD1 (6 bases). The CDR3 is 16 amino acids. CDR1 and CDR2 from the germline V gene are SGHAT and FQDESV (reference sequence). Between the trimmed V and J ends, which lost 1 base and 4 bases, there was a span of 16 bases. For the CDR3, the DNA is TGTGCCAGCAGCTTAGTTCGGTCAGGGGCCGGAGAGACCCAGTACTTC. Translated: CASSLVRSGAGETQYF.

This sequence joins TRBV4-1 and TRBJ2-7, with a tentative D call TRBD2 (6 bases). Germline V gene lookup returns CDR1 MGHRA and CDR2 YSYEKL. V shed 3 bases and J shed 12 bases, with 21 bases lying between them. This CDR3 comprises 14 residues. As DNA, the CDR3 is TGCGCCAGCAGCCATCCGTGGGAGGCCTCTCGTTCGTACTTC. Protein product: CASSHPWEASRSYF.

The J gene is TRBJ2-5, the V gene TRBV9; D is possibly TRBD1 (6 bases). Germline loops: CDR1 SGDLS, CDR2 YYNGEE. The length of the CDR3 is 15 residues. Trimming stripped 0 bases from V and 4 bases from J, with 13 bases between. CDR3 protein: CASSVGMGARETQYF. Written as DNA, the CDR3 is TGTGCCAGCAGCGTAGGCATGGGGGCGCGAGAGACCCAGTACTTC.

For the CDR3, the DNA is TGCGCCAGCAGCCAATACGGGACTTCTAGCTCCTATGATGAGCAGTTCTTC. It yields the protein CASSQYGTSSSYDEQFF. The chain links TRBV4-3 to TRBJ2-1; tentatively, D is TRBD2 (6 bases). CDR1 and CDR2 (germline): LGHNA, YSLEER. Trimming left V 2 bases short and J 8 bases short, with 22 bases between. The CDR3 is made up of 17 amino acids.

This chain connects TRBV28 to TRBJ2-7, with D maybe TRBD2 (6 bases). CDR1 MDHEN and CDR2 SYDVKM come from the germline V gene. The CDR3 extends over 12 amino acids. V shed 3 bases and J shed 13 bases, with 16 bases lying between them. This chain's CDR3 is CASSFSGTLPYF. In nucleotides, the CDR3 is TGTGCCAGCAGTTTCTCGGGGACTCTACCCTACTTC. The full variable domain, rest sourced from reference TRBV28 and TRBJ2-7, is DVKVTQSSRYLVKRTGEKVFLECVQDMDHENMFWYRQDPGLGLRLIYFSYDVKMKEKGDIPEGYSVSREKKERFSLILESASTNQTSMYLCASSFSGTLPYFGPGTRLTVT.

The DNA for the CDR3 is TGCGCCAGCGCAGGGGACGGGTCACCCCTCCACTTT. Its protein is CASAGDGSPLHF. V is TRBV4-3 and J is TRBJ1-6; tentatively, D is TRBD1 (6 bases). V lost 8 bases and J lost 10, with 12 bases in between. The CDR3 totals 12 residues. From germline, CDR1 is LGHNA and CDR2 YSLEER.

The chain recombines TRBV27 with TRBJ2-7; tentative D call: TRBD2 (5 bases). V was trimmed by 2 bases and J by 1 base, leaving 12 bases between them. The CDR3 contains 15 residues. Germline lookup yields CDR1 MNHEY and CDR2 SMNVEV (reference sequence). CDR3: CASSLRFRTSYEQYF. The DNA of the CDR3 is TGTGCCAGCAGTTTACGGTTCCGGACTTCCTACGAGCAGTACTTC.

The V gene is TRBV7-2, the J gene TRBJ1-1; D is perhaps TRBD1 (6 bases). V dropped 5 bases and J dropped 6 bases, with 16 bases sitting between them. The germline CDR1 and CDR2 sequences are SGHTA and FQGNSA. The CDR3 runs to 14 residues. CDR3 coding DNA: TGTGCCAGCAGCAGATTCGGACAGACCTCTGAAGCTTTCTTT. Protein: CASSRFGQTSEAFF.

This chain connects TRBV2 to TRBJ2-7, with D hard to call. Germline CDR1 SNHLY, CDR2 FYNNEI. The CDR3 has 10 residues. Trimming took off 8 bases at V and 3 bases at J, with 5 bases between the two ends. DNA for the CDR3: TGTGCCAGCCGGAGCTACGAGCAGTACTTC. Translation: CASRSYEQYF.

The J gene is TRBJ2-7, the V gene TRBV18; 8 nucleotides agree with TRBD1. The CDR3 has 14 amino acids. Trimming at V came to 5 bases and at J to 2 bases, leaving 5 bases not matched to a gene. Germline V lookup: CDR1 KGHSH, CDR2 LQKENI. CDR3 protein: CASSSRQGPYEQYF. The CDR3 DNA reads TGTGCCAGCTCATCAAGACAGGGGCCCTACGAGCAGTACTTC.

The chain recombines TRBV7-2 with TRBJ1-5, with a tentative D call TRBD1 (5 bases). The length of the CDR3 is 15 residues. Trimming took off 5 bases at V and 3 bases at J, with 14 bases between the two ends. Germline CDR1 and CDR2: SGHTA and FQGNSA. CDR3 DNA: TGTGCCAGCAGCCTTGGGGGGGGGACCAATCAGCCCCAGCATTTT. Translation: CASSLGGGTNQPQHF.

The CDR3 here is CASSQDGAEYYGYTF. The CDR3 nucleotides read TGCGCCAGCAGCCAAGATGGGGCAGAATACTATGGCTACACCTTC. This rearrangement joins TRBV4-3 to TRBJ1-2, with D tentatively TRBD1 (5 bases). V was trimmed by 0 bases and J by 3 bases, leaving 11 bases between them. CDR1 is LGHNA and CDR2 is YSLEER in the germline V gene. This CDR3 contains 15 residues.

This rearrangement joins TRBV14 to TRBJ2-3; a possible D gene is TRBD2 (5 bases). The ends were cut back, 5 bases at V and 0 bases at J, with 21 bases in the middle. This CDR3 comprises 18 residues. From germline, CDR1 is SGHDN and CDR2 FVKESK. The DNA for the CDR3 is TGTGCCAGCAGCTTTCTACCCAGCAGGAGGCTTAGCACAGATACGCAGTATTTT. Its protein is CASSFLPSRRLSTDTQYF. The whole variable domain, remainder taken from reference TRBV14 and TRBJ2-3, is EAGVTQFPSHSVIEKGQTVTLRCDPISGHDNLYWYRRVMGKEIKFLLHFVKESKQDESGMPNNRFLAERTGGTYSTLKVQPAELEDSGVYFCASSFLPSRRLSTDTQYFGPGTRLTVL.

The rearrangement joins TRBV30 to TRBJ2-6; D is perhaps TRBD2 (7 bases). V lost 2 bases and J 19 bases, leaving 18 bases between the germline ends. Germline values: CDR1 GTSNPN, CDR2 SVGIG (reference sequence). The CDR3 has 12 amino acids. The CDR3 sequence is CAWSRGGTKATF. The CDR3 DNA reads TGTGCCTGGAGTAGGGGGGGGACCAAGGCAACTTTC. The full variable domain, rest sourced from reference TRBV30 and TRBJ2-6, is SQTIHQWPATLVQPVGSPLSLECTVEGTSNPNLYWYRQAAGRGLQLLFYSVGIGQISSEVPQNLSASRPQDRQFILSSKKLLLSDSGFYLCAWSRGGTKATFGAGSRLTVL.

This chain connects TRBV6-2 or TRBV6-3 to TRBJ1-1, with D tentatively TRBD1 (5 bases). Germline V gives CDR1 MNHEY, CDR2 SVGEGT. The V and J ends lost 1 base and 3 bases respectively, with 6 bases between them. The CDR3 has 13 residues. The CDR3 sequence is CASSYLGHTEAFF. CDR3 bases: TGTGCCAGCAGTTACTTGGGGCACACTGAAGCTTTCTTT.

The J gene is TRBJ1-1, the V gene TRBV29-1; tentative D call: TRBD1 (5 bases). V was pared by 4 bases and J by 2 bases, with 14 bases between. CDR1 is SQVTM, CDR2 ANQGSEA, per germline. The CDR3 runs 14 residues. The CDR3 is CSVVSDSTNTEAFF. The CDR3 DNA reads TGCAGCGTTGTATCTGACAGTACTAACACTGAAGCTTTCTTT.

The rearrangement links TRBV18 to TRBJ1-4; no firm D call. The CDR3 length is 15 residues. Germline-derived CDR1 and CDR2 are KGHSH and LQKENI. Trimming removed 0 bases from V and 8 bases from J, with 13 bases in between. This CDR3 reads CASSPPRGHREKLFF. CDR3 coding DNA: TGTGCCAGCTCACCACCCCGGGGTCATCGGGAAAAACTGTTTTTT.

This clone was seen only a few times. The J gene is TRBJ2-2, the V gene TRBV5-1; the match to TRBD2 covers 7 bases. Germline CDR1 SGHRS, CDR2 YFSETQ. The J segment lost 4 bases and the V segment lost 7 bases, leaving 7 bases of the junction unmatched. This CDR3 comprises 14 residues. CDR3: CASAQASGTGELFF. In DNA form, the CDR3 reads TGCGCCAGCGCCCAGGCTAGCGGCACCGGGGAGCTGTTTTTT.

DNA for the CDR3: TGTGCCAGCTACTCCGGGAGTGCAGATACGCAGTATTTT. This encodes CASYSGSADTQYF. The rearrangement uses TRBV12-3 or TRBV12-4 and TRBJ2-3; maybe TRBD2 (6 bases). This CDR3 has 13 amino acids. V was clipped by 8 bases and J by 4 bases, with 13 bases between them.

J is TRBJ1-4 and V is TRBV10-3, with 10 bases matching TRBD1. This CDR3 comprises 14 residues. After removal of 6 bases from V and 6 bases from J, the junction contained 4 bases not matched to a gene. The germline V gene encodes CDR1 ENHRY and CDR2 SYGVKD. The CDR3 loop reads CAIRSGTGDEKLFF. CDR3 sequence (DNA): TGTGCCATCAGGTCCGGGACAGGGGATGAAAAACTGTTTTTT.

The sample holds one count of this clone. The chain carries TRBV5-1 and TRBJ1-2; no firm D call. Germline V CDR1 and CDR2: SGHRS, YFSETQ. The germline V and J ends were trimmed by 4 bases and 3 bases, with 10 bases remaining between them. The CDR3 sequence is 13 residues long. The CDR3 DNA follows: TGCGCCAGCAGCGCCGGAGTAGACTATGGCTACACCTTC. Its protein product is CASSAGVDYGYTF.